The clone carrying this T cell receptor beta chain was seen a single time. These data are taken from a study of control samples from healthy donors and cancer patients. The J segment lost 6 bases and the V segment lost 5 bases, leaving 4 bases of the junction unmatched. This CDR3 contains 12 residues. Looked up from germline, CDR1 is SGHTA and CDR2 is FQGNSA. Some clones are missing from TCRdb's copy, which holds only in-frame ones; the method was immunoSEQ multiplex PCR. The sample carries 94,000 or so clones, 84% recorded once. The receptor was isolated from a man aged 65 to 79 with lung cancer. V usage is TRBV7-2 and J usage is TRBJ2-7; 7 nucleotides agree with TRBD1. Sequencing input: PBMCs. The CDR3 sequence is CASSATGFEQYF. CDR3 DNA: TGTGCCAGCAGCGCGACAGGGTTCGAGCAGTACTTC.